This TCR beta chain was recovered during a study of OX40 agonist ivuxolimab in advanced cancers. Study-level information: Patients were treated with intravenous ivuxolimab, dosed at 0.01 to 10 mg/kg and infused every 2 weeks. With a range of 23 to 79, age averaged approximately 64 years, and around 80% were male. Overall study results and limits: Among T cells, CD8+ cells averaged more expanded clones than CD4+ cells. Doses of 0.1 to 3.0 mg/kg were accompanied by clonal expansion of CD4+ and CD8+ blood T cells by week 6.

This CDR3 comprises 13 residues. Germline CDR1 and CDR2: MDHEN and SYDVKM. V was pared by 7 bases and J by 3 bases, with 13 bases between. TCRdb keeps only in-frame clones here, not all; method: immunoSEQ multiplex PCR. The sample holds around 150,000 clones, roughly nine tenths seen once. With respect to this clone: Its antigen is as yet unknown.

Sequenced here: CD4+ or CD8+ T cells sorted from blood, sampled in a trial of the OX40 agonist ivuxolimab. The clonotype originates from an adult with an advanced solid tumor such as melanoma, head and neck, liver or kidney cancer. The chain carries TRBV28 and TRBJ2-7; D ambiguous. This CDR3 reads CASTPGGYYEQYF. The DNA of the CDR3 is TGTGCCAGCACCCCGGGCGGATACTACGAGCAGTACTTC.